These T cell receptor beta chains were read from a single sample in a study of blood T cell repertoires in COVID-19. Method: immunoSEQ multiplex PCR; TCRdb's copy keeps in-frame clones and lacks some. The repertoire has approximately 240,000 clones, around 84% of them found once; the top ten carry approximately 2.6%. Sequencing used peripheral blood. The receptors shown here come from a man aged 45-60 years who had recovered from COVID-19. CDR3s include the opening cysteine and the closing phenylalanine or tryptophan. D genes are given only for firm matches. A row's size may be missing; if present it is once, few, many or a size class.

clone_size: -; j_call: TRBJ1-2; v_call: TRBV30; d_call: -; cdr3_aa: CAWSLGKGGTF; cdr3_nt: TGTGCCTGGAGTTTGGGGAAAGGGGGTACCTTC
clone_size: -; j_call: TRBJ1-4; v_call: TRBV5-1; d_call: -; cdr3_aa: CASSLRGGGLNEKLFF; cdr3_nt: TGCGCCAGCAGTCTGCGGGGGGGAGGCCTTAATGAAAAACTGTTTTTT
clone_size: -; j_call: TRBJ1-5; v_call: TRBV7-9; d_call: -; cdr3_aa: CASSAGSGNQPQHF; cdr3_nt: TGTGCCAGCAGCGCAGGGTCAGGAAATCAGCCCCAGCATTTT
clone_size: -; j_call: TRBJ1-2; v_call: TRBV5-1; d_call: TRBD1; cdr3_aa: CASSLTGAFNYGYTF; cdr3_nt: TGCGCCAGCAGCTTAACAGGGGCCTTTAACTATGGCTACACCTTC
clone_size: -; j_call: TRBJ1-2; v_call: TRBV6-1; d_call: -; cdr3_aa: CASSEDGQPYGYTF; cdr3_nt: TGTGCCAGCAGTGAAGACGGACAGCCCTATGGCTACACCTTC
clone_size: -; j_call: TRBJ2-5; v_call: TRBV19; d_call: TRBD1; cdr3_aa: CASTKGTGRQETQYF; cdr3_nt: TGTGCCAGTACCAAAGGGACAGGGAGACAAGAGACCCAGTACTTC
clone_size: -; j_call: TRBJ2-6; v_call: TRBV27; d_call: TRBD1; cdr3_aa: CASSHRGGANVLTF; cdr3_nt: TGTGCCAGCAGCCACAGGGGTGGGGCCAACGTCCTGACTTTC
clone_size: -; j_call: TRBJ1-2; v_call: TRBV19; d_call: -; cdr3_aa: CASSRFVRGDDYGYTF; cdr3_nt: TGTGCCAGTAGTCGTTTCGTCAGGGGCGACGACTATGGCTACACCTTC
clone_size: -; j_call: TRBJ2-1; v_call: TRBV7-9; d_call: -; cdr3_aa: CASSLAGVSGDNEQFF; cdr3_nt: TGTGCCAGCAGCTTAGCTGGAGTTAGCGGTGACAATGAGCAGTTCTTC
clone_size: -; j_call: TRBJ2-1; v_call: TRBV7-2; d_call: TRBD1; cdr3_aa: CASSPGQGHNEQFF; cdr3_nt: TGTGCCAGCAGCCCAGGACAGGGTCACAATGAGCAGTTCTTC
clone_size: -; j_call: TRBJ2-1; v_call: TRBV7-2; d_call: TRBD2; cdr3_aa: CASSLALAGNNEQFF; cdr3_nt: TGTGCCAGCAGCTTAGCGCTAGCGGGTAATAATGAGCAGTTCTTC
clone_size: -; j_call: TRBJ1-5; v_call: TRBV6-2/TRBV6-3; d_call: TRBD1; cdr3_aa: CASSYRSTGVYQPQHF; cdr3_nt: TGTGCCAGCAGTTATCGCTCTACAGGGGTATATCAGCCCCAGCATTTT
clone_size: -; j_call: TRBJ1-2; v_call: TRBV28; d_call: -; cdr3_aa: CASTLPGNNYGYTF; cdr3_nt: TGTGCCAGCACCCTGCCAGGCAATAACTATGGCTACACCTTC
clone_size: -; j_call: TRBJ2-3; v_call: TRBV7-7; d_call: TRBD2; cdr3_aa: CASSLLAGGLDTQYF; cdr3_nt: TGTGCCAGCAGCTTACTCGCGGGAGGGCTTGATACGCAGTATTTT
clone_size: -; j_call: TRBJ2-3; v_call: TRBV9; d_call: TRBD2; cdr3_aa: CASSGGLARADTQYF; cdr3_nt: TGTGCCAGCAGCGGGGGACTAGCGCGGGCAGATACGCAGTATTTT
clone_size: -; j_call: TRBJ2-2; v_call: TRBV5-4; d_call: -; cdr3_aa: CALRRFGSVTGELFF; cdr3_nt: TGTGCCTTACGGAGGTTTGGTAGCGTCACCGGGGAGCTGTTTTTT
clone_size: -; j_call: TRBJ2-7; v_call: TRBV27; d_call: TRBD1; cdr3_aa: CASSSPGTGVSYEQYF; cdr3_nt: TGTGCCAGCAGTTCCCCTGGGACAGGGGTTTCCTACGAGCAGTACTTC
clone_size: -; j_call: TRBJ2-1; v_call: TRBV7-6; d_call: -; cdr3_aa: CASSLPLSHEQFF; cdr3_nt: TGTGCCAGCAGCTTACCGCTATCTCATGAGCAGTTCTTC
clone_size: -; j_call: TRBJ2-5; v_call: TRBV5-1; d_call: TRBD1; cdr3_aa: CASSSRDSQETQYF; cdr3_nt: TGCGCCAGCAGCTCCCGGGACAGCCAAGAGACCCAGTACTTC
clone_size: -; j_call: TRBJ2-3; v_call: TRBV27; d_call: TRBD2; cdr3_aa: CASSSPGLAGRIDTQYF; cdr3_nt: TGTGCCAGCAGTTCGCCGGGACTAGCGGGAAGGATAGATACGCAGTATTTT
clone_size: once; j_call: TRBJ2-1; v_call: TRBV10-1; d_call: TRBD2; cdr3_aa: CASSERLAGGPENEQFF; cdr3_nt: TGCGCCAGCAGTGAGAGGCTAGCGGGAGGGCCCGAAAATGAGCAGTTCTTC
clone_size: -; j_call: TRBJ2-1; v_call: TRBV27; d_call: TRBD1; cdr3_aa: CASSRQGLPYNEQFF; cdr3_nt: TGTGCCAGCTCCAGACAGGGGCTACCCTACAATGAGCAGTTCTTC
clone_size: once; j_call: TRBJ2-7; v_call: TRBV7-9; d_call: -; cdr3_aa: CASSLVTGKTYEQYF; cdr3_nt: TGTGCCAGCAGCTTAGTTACAGGGAAAACCTACGAGCAGTACTTC